This T cell receptor (beta chain) was observed in a study of naive and memory T cell subsets. Alpha and beta constant region primers primed reverse transcription for blood and skin samples. Four PCR rounds used nested alpha and beta constant region primers plus the SP2 primer. TCRdb reprocessed the 5' RACE reads with MiXCR, giving one entry per CDR3 protein. The sample yields about 22,000 distinct CDR3 sequences, 4% to 4.5% seen once. Whole-study results and caveats: The RNA method is potentially sensitive to activation and differentiation changes.

Judged by abundance, this clonotype is medium-sized. What it binds is not known. CDR3 length: 12 amino acids. Germline V gene data show CDR1 as SQVTM and CDR2 as ANQGSEA. V lost 3 bases to trimming and J lost 8 bases; unmatched junction nucleotides: 3. Whole-blood samples were roughly 2.3 ml of peripheral blood from healthy adult volunteers. A UMI-containing oligonucleotide was joined by 3' ligation to the TCR cDNA template. Cells were not sorted; total RNA input targeted about 1 to 1000 ng. The TCR was taken from a male donor in good health. The chain combines TRBV29-1 with TRBJ1-2, with 10 positions matching TRBD1. This CDR3 reads CSVETGGLGYTF. The DNA for the CDR3 is TGCAGCGTTGAGACAGGGGGCTTGGGCTACACCTTC.